A selection of T cell receptor beta chains follows, all from one sample in a study of siplizumab effects on memory and regulatory T cells. Only in-frame clones appear in the TCRdb table, and some are missing; sequencing was by immunoSEQ multiplex PCR. The data hold some 65,000 clones, with 75% to 90% observed a single time. The sequencing input was Tregs sorted from blood. All receptors come from a human donor in good health. Each CDR3 is given with its conserved first and last residue. D genes are given only for firm matches. A row's size may be missing; if present it is once, few, many or a size class.

d_gene	abundance	v_gene	j_gene	len	CDR3nt	CDR3aa
TRBD2	NA	TRBV6-4	TRBJ2-1	16	TGTGCCAGCAGTGACTCGGCGGGAGAGGGCCACAATGAGCAGTTCTTC	CASSDSAGEGHNEQFF
NA	NA	TRBV9	TRBJ2-7	14	TGTGCCAGCAGCGTAGTTGTGATAACACCAGAGCAGTACTTC	CASSVVVITPEQYF
NA	NA	TRBV6-5	TRBJ1-2	13	TGTGCCAGCAGCTCGGACGGGAACTATGGCTACACCTTC	CASSSDGNYGYTF
NA	NA	TRBV6-5	TRBJ2-1	13	TGTGCCAGCAGCCTCCGGGGAGGAGATGAGCAGTTCTTC	CASSLRGGDEQFF
NA	NA	TRBV21-1	TRBJ1-4	13	TGTGCCAGCAGCAAACGACAGAATGAAAAACTGTTTTTT	CASSKRQNEKLFF
NA	NA	TRBV11-2	TRBJ1-2	14	TGTGCCAGCAGCTTAGAACAGGGATCGGGAGGCTACACCTTC	CASSLEQGSGGYTF
NA	once	TRBV5-6	TRBJ1-2	15	TGTGCCAGCAGCGTGGGAGGGGGGCGGAACTATGGCTACACCTTC	CASSVGGGRNYGYTF
NA	NA	TRBV19	TRBJ1-5	13	TGTGCCAGTAGTACCCAGGGGAATCAGCCCCAGCATTTT	CASSTQGNQPQHF
TRBD1	NA	TRBV6-5	TRBJ2-7	15	TGTGCCAGCAGCCGGGACAGGGCGAGCTCCTACGAGCAGTACTTC	CASSRDRASSYEQYF
NA	NA	TRBV30	TRBJ1-2	14	TGTGCCTGGAGTCTTCCGCCAGTGTCCTATGGCTACACCTTC	CAWSLPPVSYGYTF
NA	once	TRBV7-9	TRBJ2-3	14	TGTGCCAGCAGCTTAGAACAGAACACAGATACGCAGTATTTT	CASSLEQNTDTQYF
TRBD2	NA	TRBV7-2	TRBJ2-7	14	TGTGCCAGCAGCTTACTTGCGGGAGTTTACGAGCAGTACTTC	CASSLLAGVYEQYF
NA	NA	TRBV29-1	TRBJ1-2	14	TGCAGCGTTACCGGGACCGATGACTTCTATGGCTACACCTTC	CSVTGTDDFYGYTF
NA	NA	TRBV6-5	TRBJ2-3	13	TGTGCCAGCAGTTACCGCGGGGAAGATACGCAGTATTTT	CASSYRGEDTQYF
NA	NA	TRBV12-5	TRBJ2-7	13	TGTGCTAAAACCGGGGATATCAGCTACGAGCAGTACTTC	CAKTGDISYEQYF
NA	NA	TRBV6-1	TRBJ1-2	15	TGTGCCAGCAGTGAAGGGGCCTATCTCAACTATGGCTACACCTTC	CASSEGAYLNYGYTF
TRBD1	NA	TRBV6-5	TRBJ1-2	13	TGTGCCAGCGGAGGGACAGGGAACTATGGCTACACCTTC	CASGGTGNYGYTF
NA	NA	TRBV11-3	TRBJ2-1	14	TGTGCCAGCAGCTTAACACTCCCCCCGAGTGAACAGTTCTTC	CASSLTLPPSEQFF
NA	once	TRBV13	TRBJ2-1	16	TGTGCCAGCAGCTTAGGCCGTAGTAGCGGATACAATGAGCAGTTCTTC	CASSLGRSSGYNEQFF
NA	NA	TRBV15	TRBJ1-3	16	TGTGCCACCAGCAGAGACCGAGGACTCTCTGGAAACACCATATATTTT	CATSRDRGLSGNTIYF
NA	NA	TRBV19	TRBJ1-1	12	TGTGCCAGTAGACGGGCCGGAGGAAAAGCTTTCTTT	CASRRAGGKAFF
NA	NA	TRBV5-1	TRBJ2-2	14	TGCGCCAGCAGCTTGGTGGGGCTCACCGGGGAGCTGTTTTTT	CASSLVGLTGELFF
NA	NA	TRBV9	TRBJ2-2	16	TGTGCCAGCAGCGTAGCGGAGACACCCTTAGCCGGGGAGCTGTTTTTT	CASSVAETPLAGELFF
NA	NA	TRBV5-1	TRBJ2-2	15	TGCGCCAGCCGACAGGTAACAGGGAACACCGGGGAGCTGTTTTTT	CASRQVTGNTGELFF
NA	NA	TRBV10-3	TRBJ2-5	14	TGTGCCATCAGTGGGGGGACGTTAGATGAGACCCAGTACTTC	CAISGGTLDETQYF
NA	NA	TRBV7-9	TRBJ2-1	12	TGTGCCAGCAGCTTAATAGGGAATGAGCAGTTCTTC	CASSLIGNEQFF
NA	NA	TRBV19	TRBJ1-2	13	TGTGCCAGTAGTAGAGACATTAACTATGGCTACACCTTC	CASSRDINYGYTF
NA	NA	TRBV6-1	TRBJ1-4	17	TGTGCCAGCAGTGACAGACTTCGGGCTGACGATAATGAAAAACTGTTTTTT	CASSDRLRADDNEKLFF
TRBD2	NA	TRBV2	TRBJ2-1	14	TGTGCCATCACAGGGACTAGCGGGAGAGTGGAGCAGTTCTTC	CAITGTSGRVEQFF
NA	NA	TRBV20-1	TRBJ2-2	11	TGCAGTGCTGGAGGCCCTGGGGAGCTGTTTTTT	CSAGGPGELFF